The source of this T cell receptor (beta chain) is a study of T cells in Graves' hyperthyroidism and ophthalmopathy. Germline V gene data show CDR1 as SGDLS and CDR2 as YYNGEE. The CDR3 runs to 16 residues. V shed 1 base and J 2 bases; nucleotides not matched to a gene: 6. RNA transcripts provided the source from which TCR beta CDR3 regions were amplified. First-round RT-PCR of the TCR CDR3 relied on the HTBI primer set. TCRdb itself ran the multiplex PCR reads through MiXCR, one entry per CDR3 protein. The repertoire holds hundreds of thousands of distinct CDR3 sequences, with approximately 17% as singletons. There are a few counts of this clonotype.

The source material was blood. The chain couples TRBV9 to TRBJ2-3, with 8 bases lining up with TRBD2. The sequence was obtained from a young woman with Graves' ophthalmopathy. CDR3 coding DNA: TGTGCCAGCAGCGTATTTAGCGGGGACTCCACAGATACGCAGTATTTT. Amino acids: CASSVFSGDSTDTQYF.